The 20 T cell receptor beta chains reported below all come from one sample, sequenced in a study of shared clonotypes between healthy human individuals. Positively selected for CCR7, the CD45RO-negative cells used as naive CD8 cells excluded terminally differentiated effector memory CD45RA+ cells. Using immunoSEQ multiplex PCR, the repertoire was profiled, and TCRdb retains in-frame clones only, with some absent. The sample lists some 2 million clones, around 96% occurring once. Sequencing used naive CD8+ T cells sorted from blood. Receptor source: a young man in good health.

This clone showed up just once. The chain has TRBV4-1 and TRBJ2-4; no definite D call. The CDR3 consists of 11 residues. Per germline, CDR1 MGHRA and CDR2 YSYEKL. With 2 bases removed from V and 4 bases from J, the gap between germline ends came to 0 bases. The CDR3 protein is CASSQKNIQYF. As DNA, the CDR3 is TGCGCCAGCAGCCAAAAAAACATTCAGTACTTC.

This sequence joins TRBV30 and TRBJ2-1, with a possible D match to TRBD1 (6 bases). Germline CDR1 GTSNPN, CDR2 SVGIG (reference sequence). This CDR3 region has 11 residues. DNA for the CDR3: TGTGCTTCGGACAGTTACAATGAGCAGTTCTTC. Protein sequence: CASDSYNEQFF.

The chain is built from TRBV5-6 and TRBJ2-2; TRBD1 aligns across 10 bases. Losses at the gene ends were 4 bases for V and 7 bases for J; bases not matched to a gene: 7. The CDR3 covers 15 residues. The germline V gene encodes CDR1 SGHDT and CDR2 YYEEEE. CDR3 sequence reads: CASSAGQGYGGELFF. The CDR3 DNA sequence: TGTGCCAGCAGCGCGGGACAGGGGTATGGCGGGGAGCTGTTTTTT.

The rearrangement joins TRBV30 to TRBJ2-6; D is unclear. Trimming took off 2 bases at V and 19 bases at J, with 18 bases between the two ends. The CDR3 runs 12 residues. Germline V lookup: CDR1 GTSNPN, CDR2 SVGIG (reference sequence). The CDR3 is CAWSTQAPGKTF. CDR3 DNA sequence: TGTGCCTGGAGTACCCAGGCACCGGGCAAAACTTTC.

The rearrangement joins TRBV7-9 to TRBJ1-3; 10 bases are shared with TRBD1. Germline assignment: CDR1 SEHNR and CDR2 FQNEAQ (reference sequence). Unmatched junction bases numbered 11, after V lost 5 bases and J lost 1 base. The CDR3 is 18 amino acids. CDR3 sequence reads: CASSRSGTGERSGNTIYF. In DNA, the CDR3 is TGTGCCAGCAGCCGTTCCGGGACAGGGGAGCGGTCTGGAAACACCATATATTTT.

DNA of the CDR3: TGCGCCAGCAGTCAACCCCCCAGGGCCCACGAGCAGTACTTC. This encodes CASSQPPRAHEQYF. The chain couples TRBV23-1 to TRBJ2-7, with D perhaps matching TRBD1 (5 bases). TRBV23-1 has ORF status, its function being uncertain. V was pared by 2 bases and J by 5 bases, with 13 bases between. The CDR3 is 14 amino acids.

The chain carries TRBV4-3 and TRBJ2-4; 9 bases are shared with TRBD1. CDR1 is LGHNA, CDR2 YSLEER, per germline. The J segment lost 16 bases and the V segment lost 4 bases, leaving 11 bases of the junction unmatched. The CDR3 totals 13 residues. This CDR3 is CASSLGTGTGIYF. As DNA, the CDR3 is TGCGCCAGCAGCCTCGGGACCGGGACAGGGATATACTTC.

Details on this clone: Different DNA sequences within this sample yield the same CDR3. The chain uses TRBV9 and TRBJ2-2; 12 bases align to TRBD2. Trimming cost V 2 bases and J 4 bases; bases outside gene matches: 6. The length of the CDR3 is 17 residues. The germline CDR1 and CDR2 sequences are SGDLS and YYNGEE. The CDR3 DNA follows: TGTGCCAGCAGCGTGGGCCTAGCGGGGGGGACCACCGGGGAGCTGTTTTTT. The encoded protein is CASSVGLAGGTTGELFF.

The gene calls are TRBV2 and TRBJ1-2; TRBD1 is a possible D gene (5 bases). CDR1 SNHLY and CDR2 FYNNEI come from the germline V gene. Trimming pared 2 bases from V and 3 bases from J, leaving 10 bases between. The CDR3 runs 14 residues. The chain's CDR3 is CASSERGEDYGYTF. CDR3 in DNA: TGTGCCAGCAGTGAAAGGGGCGAAGACTATGGCTACACCTTC.

V and J are TRBV19 and TRBJ2-7; the D is unclear. Germline values: CDR1 LNHDA, CDR2 SQIVND (reference sequence). CDR3 length equals 12 residues. Trimming removed 6 bases from V and 0 bases from J, with 6 bases in between. CDR3 nucleotides: TGTGCCAGTAGCTTTAGCTCCTACGAGCAGTACTTC. Its translation: CASSFSSYEQYF.

The V gene is TRBV5-4, the J gene TRBJ2-2; 8 nucleotides match TRBD2. Germline CDR1 reads SGHNT; CDR2 reads YYREEE (reference sequence). V lost 4 bases, J lost 7 bases, and 6 bases stayed unmatched. The CDR3 contains 14 residues. The CDR3 here is CASSAGLASGELFF. CDR3 coding DNA: TGTGCCAGCAGCGCCGGACTAGCCAGCGGGGAGCTGTTTTTT.

This chain connects TRBV27 to TRBJ1-5; TRBD1 might be the D (5 bases). The germline CDR1 and CDR2 sequences are MNHEY and SMNVEV (reference sequence). With 7 bases removed from V and 2 bases from J, the gap between germline ends came to 18 bases. The CDR3 has 16 residues. The CDR3 is CASTPGGDGGNQPQHF. As DNA, the CDR3 is TGTGCCAGCACCCCGGGCGGGGACGGAGGCAATCAGCCCCAGCATTTT.

As for this clone: This CDR3 is also generated by other DNA sequences in the sample. This chain uses TRBV7-3 with TRBJ2-7, with unresolved D. Germline loops: CDR1 SGHTA, CDR2 FQGTGA. Trimming removed 0 bases at V and 0 bases at J, with 3 bases between. The CDR3 spans 13 residues. CDR3 amino acids: CASSLTDSYEQYF. The CDR3 nucleotides read TGTGCCAGCAGCTTAACAGACTCCTACGAGCAGTACTTC.

V and J are TRBV5-6 and TRBJ2-7, with D possibly being TRBD2 (5 bases). Germline assignment: CDR1 SGHDT and CDR2 YYEEEE. V lost 1 base and J lost 6, with 17 bases in between. The CDR3 is 15 amino acids. CDR3 nucleotide sequence: TGTGCCAGCAGCTTGTTGAGGGTGTGGGTCAGCGAGCAGTACTTC. Translated, it gives CASSLLRVWVSEQYF.

The rearrangement joins TRBV27 to TRBJ1-6; weak D call: TRBD1 (5 bases). Germline lookup yields CDR1 MNHEY and CDR2 SMNVEV (reference sequence). The CDR3 is 15 residues long. Between the trimmed V and J ends, which lost 4 bases and 9 bases, there was a span of 16 bases. The CDR3 loop reads CASSYSAGSVSPLHF. CDR3 DNA: TGTGCCAGCAGTTATTCGGCAGGGTCGGTTTCACCCCTCCACTTT.

This chain uses TRBV9 with TRBJ2-7; a weak D match, TRBD2 (6 bases). The germline V gene has CDR1 SGDLS and CDR2 YYNGEE. This CDR3 is 16 amino acids long. V gave up 3 bases and J gave up 0 bases, with 16 bases separating them. The CDR3: CASSDSGTESSYEQYF. In DNA, the CDR3 is TGTGCCAGCAGCGATTCCGGGACTGAGAGCTCCTACGAGCAGTACTTC.

V usage is TRBV27 and J usage is TRBJ2-1; TRBD2 might be the D (5 bases). The CDR3 consists of 13 residues. Trimming took 3 bases from V and 9 from J, leaving 12 bases between them. The germline V gene has CDR1 MNHEY and CDR2 SMNVEV (reference sequence). The CDR3 DNA reads TGTGCCAGCAGTTTCACACTAGTAGGTGAGCAGTTCTTC. This sequence encodes CASSFTLVGEQFF.

The J gene is TRBJ1-1, the V gene TRBV28, with unresolved D. The germline CDR1 and CDR2 sequences are MDHEN and SYDVKM. CDR3 size: 13 residues. Trimming left V 4 bases short and J 3 bases short, with 9 bases between. The CDR3 coding sequence is TGTGCCAGCAGTTATCGTCCGGACACTGAAGCTTTCTTT. Its protein product is CASSYRPDTEAFF.

Concerning this clone: At the DNA level, this CDR3 is encoded by other sequences in the same sample as well. V usage is TRBV7-9 and J usage is TRBJ2-7, with TRBD2 as a possible D gene (6 bases). CDR3 length: 13 amino acids. Germline lookup yields CDR1 SEHNR and CDR2 FQNEAQ (reference sequence). V was cut by 5 bases and J by 3 bases, with 11 bases left in between. This CDR3 is CASSPSEGYEQYF. In nucleotides, the CDR3 is TGTGCCAGCAGCCCGTCGGAGGGCTACGAGCAGTACTTC.

The chain combines TRBV5-6 with TRBJ1-1; D is unresolved. V lost 0 bases and J 6 bases, leaving 12 bases between the germline ends. CDR1 and CDR2 from the germline V gene are SGHDT and YYEEEE. The CDR3 runs to 14 residues. CDR3 coding DNA: TGTGCCAGCAGCTTGGGCGGTTACGTCGCTGAAGCTTTCTTT. Residues: CASSLGGYVAEAFF.